This entry lists 27 T cell receptor beta chains sequenced from one sample in a study of cytomegalovirus exposure and HLA in healthy donors. Here immunoSEQ multiplex PCR was the method, and the copy in TCRdb shows in-frame clones only, minus some. The repertoire has some 150,000 clones, around nine tenths of them found once; the top ten carry under 25%. Input material: PBMCs. The receptors shown here come from a man between 18 and 29 years old in good health and CMV-seropositive.

The chain is built from TRBV6-1 and TRBJ1-1, with 9 bases identical to TRBD1. Germline trimming cut 10 bases from V and 6 bases from J; bases unmatched to any gene: 9. The germline V gene encodes CDR1 MNHNS and CDR2 SASEGT. CDR3 length: 13 amino acids. The CDR3: CATLAQGAAEAFF. The CDR3 nucleotides are TGTGCCACCCTGGCACAGGGGGCGGCTGAAGCTTTCTTT.

The chain couples TRBV18 to TRBJ1-2; 9 bases line up with TRBD1. V lost 8 bases and J lost 8; bases outside the gene matches: 27. The CDR3 is made up of 19 amino acids. Germline lookup yields CDR1 KGHSH and CDR2 LQKENI. CDR3 sequence reads: CASQGQGTIEEYAVGGYTF. For the CDR3, the DNA is TGTGCCAGCCAGGGACAGGGAACAATAGAAGAGTATGCGGTAGGCGGCTACACCTTC.

The chain links TRBV19 to TRBJ1-3; TRBD1 matches at 8 bases. The germline V gene encodes CDR1 LNHDA and CDR2 SQIVND (reference sequence). V was pared by 6 bases and J by 2 bases, with 3 bases of the junction left unmatched. This CDR3 comprises 14 residues. The CDR3 region is CASSRTGTGNTIYF. The CDR3 bases are TGTGCCAGTAGCCGGACAGGGACTGGAAACACCATATATTTT.

This clone was seen more than once but under ten times. CDR3 DNA sequence: TGTGCCAGCTCACCCTCGGGGAATCAGCCCCAGCATTTT. Protein: CASSPSGNQPQHF. This chain uses TRBV18 with TRBJ1-5; D is uncertain. V lost 3 bases, J lost 4 bases, and 7 bases lay in between. This CDR3 is built from 13 residues. Germline CDR1 and CDR2: KGHSH and LQKENI.

Remarks on this clone: Other nucleotide sequences in the sample specify the same CDR3. The V call is TRBV19, the J call TRBJ1-5; 8 bases agree with TRBD1. The ends lost 5 bases at V and 5 bases at J; junction bases unmatched: 5. Germline assignment: CDR1 LNHDA and CDR2 SQIVND (reference sequence). The CDR3 extends over 14 amino acids. CDR3 coding DNA: TGTGCCAGTAGTCCCGGACAGGGAGATCAGCCCCAGCATTTT. Translation: CASSPGQGDQPQHF.

The chain couples TRBV7-2 to TRBJ2-1; 10 nucleotides align to TRBD2. The germline V gene has CDR1 SGHTA and CDR2 FQGNSA. Losses at the gene ends were 6 bases for V and 7 bases for J; bases not matched to a gene: 6. This CDR3 is built from 14 residues. CDR3 sequence: CASSSGSGGNEQFF. In nucleotides, the CDR3 is TGTGCCAGCAGTTCGGGTAGCGGGGGGAATGAGCAGTTCTTC.

CDR3 residues: CASSLAPDRGYGYTF. The CDR3 DNA is TGTGCCAGCAGCTTAGCCCCCGACAGGGGTTATGGCTACACCTTC. The V call is TRBV11-2, the J call TRBJ1-2, with 8 nucleotides matching TRBD1. This CDR3 region has 15 residues. The V and J ends lost 1 base and 5 bases, in that order; junction bases with no gene match: 6. Germline-derived CDR1 and CDR2 are SGHAT and FQNNGV. Combining the CDR3 with reference TRBV11-2 and TRBJ1-2 gives the whole variable domain EAGVAQSPRYKIIEKRQSVAFWCNPISGHATLYWYQQILGQGPKLLIQFQNNGVVDDSQLPKDRFSAERLKGVDSTLKIQPAKLEDSAVYLCASSLAPDRGYGYTFGSGTRLTVV.

J is TRBJ2-5 and V is TRBV6-5; D may be TRBD2 (5 bases). Germline V CDR1 and CDR2: MNHEY, SVGAGI. The CDR3 loop spans 15 amino acids. V lost 5 bases and J 1 base, leaving 14 bases between the germline ends. CDR3 amino acids: CASSGLAGPQETQYF. The CDR3 nucleotides read TGTGCCAGCAGTGGACTTGCGGGCCCCCAAGAGACCCAGTACTTC.

CDR3 sequence reads: CASSGTMHLDEQFF. The CDR3 nucleotides are TGTGCCAGCAGTGGGACTATGCATTTAGATGAGCAGTTCTTC. The chain employs TRBV9 and TRBJ2-1; 7 bases map to TRBD2. Trimming removed 5 bases from V and 8 bases from J; junction bases left unmatched: 10. In germline, CDR1 is SGDLS, CDR2 YYNGEE. The CDR3 is 14 residues long.

J is TRBJ2-7 and V is TRBV18; D not certain. Germline assignment: CDR1 KGHSH and CDR2 LQKENI. Between the trimmed V and J ends, which lost 5 bases and 1 base, there was a span of 9 bases. This CDR3 has 13 residues. The CDR3 sequence: CASSARLSYEQYF. CDR3 nucleotides: TGTGCCAGCTCAGCGCGGTTATCCTACGAGCAGTACTTC.

The genes are TRBV5-6 and TRBJ1-1, with 7 nucleotides matching TRBD1. Germline V gene sequence: CDR1 SGHDT, CDR2 YYEEEE. J gave up 7 bases and V 4 bases, and 4 bases lay outside the gene matches. The CDR3 extends over 12 amino acids. In DNA form, the CDR3 reads TGTGCCAGCAGCCTCGGGACAGTTGAAGCTTTCTTT. Translated: CASSLGTVEAFF.

The chain links TRBV4-3 to TRBJ1-5; D remains unclear. The CDR3 contains 15 residues. V gave up 3 bases and J gave up 0 bases, with 9 bases separating them. CDR1 and CDR2 (germline): LGHNA, YSLEER. The CDR3 sequence is CASSHPVFSNQPQHF. As DNA, the CDR3 is TGCGCCAGCAGCCACCCTGTATTTAGCAATCAGCCCCAGCATTTT.

The chain recombines TRBV11-2 with TRBJ2-3; TRBD1 might be the D (5 bases). The V end lost 3 bases, the J end lost 1 base, and 11 bases lay between the germline ends. Per germline, CDR1 SGHAT and CDR2 FQNNGV. This CDR3 has 15 residues. Here the CDR3 reads CASSFTGHRTDTQYF. The DNA for the CDR3 is TGTGCCAGCAGCTTCACAGGACACCGCACAGATACGCAGTATTTT.

CDR3 coding DNA: TGTGCCAGCAGTGAGGGTTCCGGGGTAGCTTTCTTT. Its protein product is CASSEGSGVAFF. The chain is built from TRBV2 and TRBJ1-1; D is unresolved. The CDR3 sequence is 12 residues long. Trimming stripped 3 bases from V and 10 bases from J, with 12 bases between. The germline V gene has CDR1 SNHLY and CDR2 FYNNEI. Filled out from reference TRBV2 and TRBJ1-1, the complete variable domain reads EPEVTQTPSHQVTQMGQEVILRCVPISNHLYFYWYRQILGQKVEFLVSFYNNEISEKSEIFDDQFSVERPDGSNFTLKIRSTKLEDSAMYFCASSEGSGVAFFGQGTRLTVV.

This chain connects TRBV11-2 to TRBJ2-5; D not resolved. Germline V gene data show CDR1 as SGHAT and CDR2 as FQNNGV. Trimming stripped 6 bases from V and 5 bases from J, with 22 bases between. The CDR3 is 16 amino acids. The DNA of the CDR3 is TGTGCCAGCAGACTTAAGAGGTCTGGTGCGTTGGAGACCCAGTACTTC. Its protein is CASRLKRSGALETQYF. The whole variable domain, remainder taken from reference TRBV11-2 and TRBJ2-5, is EAGVAQSPRYKIIEKRQSVAFWCNPISGHATLYWYQQILGQGPKLLIQFQNNGVVDDSQLPKDRFSAERLKGVDSTLKIQPAKLEDSAVYLCASRLKRSGALETQYFGPGTRLLVL.

CDR3 protein: CASSQGVNSPLHF. CDR3 bases: TGTGCCAGCAGCCAGGGGGTTAATTCACCCCTCCACTTT. V is TRBV7-9 and J is TRBJ1-6, with TRBD1 identical over 7 bases. Trimming took 5 bases from V and 6 from J; bases not matched to a gene: 1. The germline CDR1 and CDR2 sequences are SEHNR and FQNEAQ (reference sequence). The CDR3 extends over 13 amino acids.

The chain combines TRBV6-1 with TRBJ2-1; 8 bases match TRBD1. Germline CDR1 MNHNS, CDR2 SASEGT. The CDR3 sequence is 14 residues long. Trimming at V came to 6 bases and at J to 5 bases, leaving 6 bases not matched to a gene. CDR3 bases: TGTGCCAGCAGAGACAGGGGTTGGGACAATGAGCAGTTCTTC. Protein product: CASRDRGWDNEQFF.

J is TRBJ1-1 and V is TRBV6-5, with a weak D call TRBD1 (5 bases). The CDR3 runs to 14 residues. Trimming left V 7 bases short and J 1 base short, with 13 bases between. Germline V gene sequence: CDR1 MNHEY, CDR2 SVGAGI. CDR3 amino acids: CASTPGGWNTEAFF. The CDR3 bases are TGTGCCAGCACTCCGGGGGGTTGGAACACTGAAGCTTTCTTT.

The rearrangement joins TRBV18 to TRBJ1-1; TRBD1 aligns across 8 bases. V gave up 3 bases and J gave up 6 bases; unmatched junction bases: 6. This CDR3 has 14 amino acids. CDR1 KGHSH and CDR2 LQKENI come from the germline V gene. DNA for the CDR3: TGTGCCAGCTCACCCTATGAACAGGGGGCTGAAGCTTTCTTT. Residues: CASSPYEQGAEAFF.

This rearrangement joins TRBV27 to TRBJ1-5; tentatively, D is TRBD1 (5 bases). Trimming left V 4 bases short and J 7 bases short, with 14 bases between. The CDR3 has 14 residues. From germline, CDR1 is MNHEY and CDR2 SMNVEV (reference sequence). CDR3 DNA sequence: TGTGCCAGCAGTTCTCTAGGGGATTCGCAGCCCCAGCATTTT. It yields the protein CASSSLGDSQPQHF.

The V and J genes are TRBV5-8 and TRBJ1-2; 9 nucleotides agree with TRBD1. The CDR3 has 15 residues. The junction had 7 bases not matched to a gene; V was cut back by 6 bases and J by 1 base. Germline V CDR1 and CDR2: SGHTS, YDEGEE. In DNA, the CDR3 is TGTGCCAGCACCCGAACGACAGGGGGTAACTATGGCTACACCTTC. Protein product: CASTRTTGGNYGYTF.

J is TRBJ2-3 and V is TRBV2; a possible D gene is TRBD1 (5 bases). Trimming took off 6 bases at V and 1 base at J, with 11 bases between the two ends. The CDR3 contains 14 residues. Germline values: CDR1 SNHLY, CDR2 FYNNEI. The CDR3, as DNA: TGTGCCAGCAGCGCAGGGTCGGGCACAGATACGCAGTATTTT. This codes for CASSAGSGTDTQYF.

The chain has TRBV28 and TRBJ2-7; 7 bases align to TRBD2. This CDR3 has 13 amino acids. The germline CDR1 and CDR2 sequences are MDHEN and SYDVKM. Germline trimming cut 7 bases from V and 6 bases from J; bases unmatched to any gene: 9. For the CDR3, the DNA is TGTGCCAGCACCTGGGGGAGGGGAGGCGAGCAGTACTTC. It encodes CASTWGRGGEQYF.

This sequence joins TRBV7-9 and TRBJ1-1; no clear D. Trimming took 7 bases from V and 1 from J, leaving 7 bases between them. This CDR3 has 12 amino acids. In germline, CDR1 is SEHNR, CDR2 FQNEAQ (reference sequence). CDR3 DNA: TGTGCCAGCACCACGGGGAACACTGAAGCTTTCTTT. As protein: CASTTGNTEAFF.

V usage is TRBV21-1 and J usage is TRBJ1-2; the table gives TRBD1 as D, unverified against the DNA. TRBV21-1 is a pseudogene segment. This CDR3 is 12 amino acids long. The CDR3 region has the DNA TGTGCCAGCAGCAAACAGGGTCATGGCTACACCTTC. Protein product: CASSKQGHGYTF.

This clone appeared once. This chain links TRBV11-2 with TRBJ2-7, with 9 bases fitting TRBD1. Germline loops: CDR1 SGHAT, CDR2 FQNNGV. CDR3 length: 16 residues. After removal of 5 bases from V and 1 base from J, the junction contained 9 bases not matched to a gene. The CDR3 nucleotides read TGTGCCAGCAGCCTCCGGAACAGGGGGCAGTCCTACGAGCAGTACTTC. Encoded protein: CASSLRNRGQSYEQYF.

V and J are TRBV5-4 and TRBJ1-2; 7 positions match TRBD1. The V gene end was trimmed by 2 bases and the J gene end by 7 bases; junction bases not matched to a gene: 2. The length of the CDR3 is 12 residues. Looked up from germline, CDR1 is SGHNT and CDR2 is YYREEE (reference sequence). CDR3 region: CASSFDRVGYTF. CDR3 nucleotide sequence: TGTGCCAGCAGCTTCGACAGGGTTGGCTACACCTTC.